This TCR beta chain was sequenced during a study of human T cells and chemical hapten exposure. This clonotype was detected ten times or more. Via MiXCR, TCRdb re-called the RACE reads, giving one row per CDR3 protein. The repertoire holds 45,000 to 70,000 distinct CDR3 sequences, with around 9.3% as singletons. Trimming took 9 bases from V and 2 from J, leaving 13 bases between them. The germline V gene has CDR1 ENHRY and CDR2 SYGVKD. This CDR3 region has 13 residues. Specified time point: patch test 1, 2 weeks after DPC sensitization. Treatment defined: therapeutic diphenylcyclopropenone sensitization with weekly scalp DPC.

The sequence came from a woman in her thirties or forties with alopecia areata. Some clones in this sample may be carry-over from other donors' samples. V is TRBV10-3 and J is TRBJ1-2; possible D gene TRBD1, 5 bases. This specimen consisted of whole blood, obtained in connection with sensitization to the hapten diphenylcyclopropenone (DPC). The CDR3 protein is CAIPRDGNYGYTF. CDR3 nucleotides: TGTGCCATACCCCGGGACGGCAACTATGGCTACACCTTC.